This T cell receptor (beta chain) was identified in a study of shared clonotypes between healthy human individuals. Across the whole study: Researchers drew samples from two women and a few men aged 18 to 49.

Of note for this clone: Additional DNA sequences in this sample encode the identical CDR3.

Per the germline V gene, CDR1 is MDHEN and CDR2 is SYDVKM. CDR3 length: 11 amino acids. V was pared by 6 bases and J by 4 bases, with 6 bases between. Assay runs were performed at deep level. Several immunoSEQ plates received, in even portions, the genomic DNA of each subset. The data were produced by immunoSEQ multiplex PCR, yet TCRdb's version contains in-frame clones alone and is incomplete. The data contain 2 million to 3 million clones, roughly 93% of them singletons. This clonotype was obtained from a man between 18 and 29 years old in good health. Some clones in this sample may be carry-over from other donors' samples. The chain employs TRBV28 and TRBJ1-2; no reliable D call. The source material was naive CD4+ T cells from PBMCs. As to subset: CD45RA+ positively selected. For the CDR3, the DNA is TGTGCCAGCAGCCCAGGCTATGGCTACACCTTC. Protein sequence: CASSPGYGYTF.